Presented here are 8 T cell receptor beta chains from one specimen sequenced in a study of blood T cell repertoires in COVID-19. Profiled with immunoSEQ multiplex PCR; TCRdb holds only in-frame clones, not every one. The sample records fewer than 500,000 clones, around 87% being singletons. Specimen: PBMCs or T cells enriched from blood (not recorded which). The receptors originated from a woman in her twenties or thirties with acute COVID-19.

The chain joins TRBV19 to TRBJ1-1, with D possibly being TRBD1 (6 bases). Trimming took off 7 bases at V and 1 base at J, with 16 bases between the two ends. The CDR3 sequence is 15 residues long. Germline assignment: CDR1 LNHDA and CDR2 SQIVND (reference sequence). CDR3 in DNA: TGTGCCAGTAAAACTGTGGGGGCCCAGAACACTGAAGCTTTCTTT. Protein: CASKTVGAQNTEAFF.

V gene TRBV7-9 combines with J gene TRBJ2-2; 13 nucleotides agree with TRBD2. Germline-derived CDR1 and CDR2 are SEHNR and FQNEAQ (reference sequence). The CDR3 is 17 residues long. V dropped 4 bases and J dropped 6; count of bases not matched to a gene: 8. CDR3 nucleotide sequence: TGTGCCAGCAGCTCCATCACTAGCGGGGGGGCCTCCGGGGAGCTGTTTTTT. Amino acid sequence: CASSSITSGGASGELFF.

This chain joins TRBV14 and TRBJ2-7, with a possible D match to TRBD2 (6 bases). The CDR3 covers 16 residues. The ends were cut back, 3 bases at V and 0 bases at J, with 15 bases in the middle. Germline lookup yields CDR1 SGHDN and CDR2 FVKESK. CDR3 protein: CASSHLGRSSSYEQYF. The CDR3 DNA follows: TGTGCCAGCAGCCACCTAGGGAGGTCCTCCTCCTACGAGCAGTACTTC.

Only one count was recorded for this clone. The chain uses TRBV6-6 and TRBJ2-1; the match to TRBD2 covers 9 bases. This CDR3 has 14 amino acids. Germline V gene data show CDR1 as MNHNY and CDR2 as SVGAGI (reference sequence). J lost 5 bases, V lost 7 bases, and 6 bases had no gene match. The CDR3 DNA reads TGTGCCAGCAACCAGCGGGGGGCCCACAATGAGCAGTTCTTC. This encodes CASNQRGAHNEQFF.

The V and J genes are TRBV24-1 and TRBJ1-6, with 7 bases matching TRBD1. This CDR3 region has 20 residues. Germline V gene sequence: CDR1 KGHDR, CDR2 SFDVKD. V shed 9 bases, J shed 13 bases, and the junction held 32 bases outside the gene matches. This chain's CDR3 is CATRRRRDKRGPKAPGPLHF. CDR3 DNA: TGTGCCACCCGACGCCGGCGGGACAAAAGGGGGCCCAAGGCCCCGGGTCCCCTCCACTTT.

The CDR3 is CATSRSPLMTGDGYTF. The CDR3 nucleotides read TGTGCCACCAGCAGAAGCCCTTTAATGACAGGGGACGGCTACACCTTC. J is TRBJ1-2 and V is TRBV15; 8 bases align to TRBD1. Germline-derived CDR1 and CDR2 are LNHNV and YYDKDF (reference sequence). This CDR3 has 16 residues. V dropped 2 bases and J dropped 8; count of bases not matched to a gene: 13. Filled out from reference TRBV15 and TRBJ1-2, the complete variable domain reads DAMVIQNPRYQVTQFGKPVTLSCSQTLNHNVMYWYQQKSSQAPKLLFHYYDKDFNNEADTPDNFQSRRPNTSFCFLDIRSPGLGDTAMYLCATSRSPLMTGDGYTFGSGTRLTVV.

The chain couples TRBV19 to TRBJ2-1; a weak D match, TRBD1 (6 bases). Germline V gene sequence: CDR1 LNHDA, CDR2 SQIVND (reference sequence). V was shortened by 9 bases and J by 8 bases, with 20 bases between the two germline ends. This CDR3 comprises 14 residues. The CDR3 coding sequence is TGTGCCAGCGTAAGAGAAGGACAGCCCGATGAGCAGTTCTTC. It codes for CASVREGQPDEQFF.

The chain carries TRBV5-1 and TRBJ2-1, with 11 bases that match TRBD2. Looked up from germline, CDR1 is SGHRS and CDR2 is YFSETQ. The CDR3 runs 16 residues. V gave up 3 bases and J gave up 0 bases; unmatched junction bases: 2. CDR3 DNA: TGCGCCAGCAGCTCCCTAGCGGGGGGCTCCTACAATGAGCAGTTCTTC. It yields the protein CASSSLAGGSYNEQFF.